This T cell receptor (beta chain) was sequenced during a study of radiotherapy plus CTLA-4 blockade in lung cancer. Across the whole study: Disease control was seen in 30% to 35% of patients, objective responses in around 17%.

Assay used: immunoSEQ multiplex PCR; TCRdb lists only in-frame clones, some missing. The sample shows about 59,000 clones, 72% of them seen only once. The germline CDR1 and CDR2 sequences are MGHRA and YSYEKL. This CDR3 comprises 14 residues. V gave up 0 bases and J gave up 5 bases; unmatched junction bases: 4. Sequenced here: peripheral blood, sampled from a patient treated with radiotherapy plus ipilimumab. This chain connects TRBV4-1 to TRBJ2-7, with 7 bases lining up with TRBD1. The sequence came from a human donor with non-small cell lung cancer whose response to radiotherapy plus ipilimumab could not be evaluated. The CDR3: CASSQEGQRNEQYF. CDR3 sequence (DNA): TGCGCCAGCAGCCAAGAGGGACAGCGGAACGAGCAGTACTTC.